The clone carrying this TCR beta chain was counted between two and nine times. Its antigen is unknown. Template-switching 5'RACE yielded the TCR cDNA; a universal primer site and UMIs were added in the process. TCRdb re-analysed the 5' RACE reads in MiXCR, keeping a single row per CDR3 protein. The sample has 200,000 to 250,000 distinct CDR3 sequences, approximately 3.2% seen once. This CDR3 region has 13 residues. Looked up from germline, CDR1 is MNHNY and CDR2 is SVGAGI (reference sequence). The V end lost 6 bases, the J end lost 8 bases, and 16 bases lay between the germline ends. The data stem from a study of T cells after yellow fever vaccination. For the study at large: Those fractions that held only low numbers of cells were prepared using the SMART-Seq v4 Ultra Low Input RNA kit.

Study outcomes and limitations: Abundant bulk-population clonotypes could contaminate the FACS-sorted repertoires. A weaker but faster secondary response was observed, peaking on day 5 versus 15.

The TCR originated in a man aged 18 to 29 who received the YFV17D yellow fever vaccine. Sample: CD4+ T cells sorted from PBMCs, taken 10 days after the yellow fever booster vaccination. The V and J genes are TRBV6-6 and TRBJ1-2, with D maybe TRBD1 (5 bases). In DNA form, the CDR3 reads TGTGCCAGCAGCCCGGGACCGTCCGAGGGCTACACCTTC. It encodes CASSPGPSEGYTF.